The source of this TCR beta chain is a study of blood T cell repertoires in COVID-19. Background on the study: Nucleic acid was either cDNA or gDNA, and it came from T cells, B-cell-depleted T cells, or PBMCs.

The CDR3 runs 13 residues. From germline, CDR1 is SGHVS and CDR2 FQNEAQ. V was trimmed by 3 bases and J by 4 bases, leaving 7 bases between them. In the source study's methods: Counts of nucleated cells, estimated from reference gene primer amplification, were obtained. Clones were read by immunoSEQ multiplex PCR, and TCRdb kept only the in-frame ones, dropping some. V and J calls and clone size are those listed in that table; D and trimming were worked out from the DNA. The data hold more than 200,000 clones, with approximately 90% observed a single time. The clonotype originates from a man between 65 and 79 years old with acute or convalescent COVID-19. Material: peripheral blood. V usage is TRBV7-8 and J usage is TRBJ2-1; tentatively, D is TRBD2 (5 bases). The CDR3 region is CASSFEGYNEQFF. The DNA for the CDR3 is TGTGCCAGCAGCTTTGAGGGTTACAATGAGCAGTTCTTC.